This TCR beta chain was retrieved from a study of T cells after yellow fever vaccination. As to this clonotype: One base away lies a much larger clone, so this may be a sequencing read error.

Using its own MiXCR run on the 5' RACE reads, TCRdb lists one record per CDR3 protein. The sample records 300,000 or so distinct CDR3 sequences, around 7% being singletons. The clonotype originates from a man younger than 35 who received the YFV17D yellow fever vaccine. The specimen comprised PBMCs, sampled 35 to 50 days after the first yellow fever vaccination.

CDR3 region: CPSSSQPGLASEQYV. The CDR3 bases are TGTCCCAGCTCTTCTCAACCGGGACTAGCAAGCGAGCAGTACGTC. The chain employs TRBV18 and TRBJ2-7, with 9 bases lining up with TRBD2. CDR1 is KGHSH, CDR2 LQKENI, per germline. The CDR3 is made up of 15 amino acids.